A selection of T cell receptor beta chains follows, all from one sample in a study of STAT5B mutations in CD4+ large granular lymphocyte leukemia. Sequenced by immunoSEQ multiplex PCR; TCRdb stores in-frame clones only, minus some. The data show fewer than 50,000 clones, just over 85% seen once. Sample: CD4+ T cells from blood buffy coats. All receptors come from a human donor in good health. CDR3s include the opening cysteine and the closing phenylalanine or tryptophan. D genes are given only for firm matches. Part of the rows lack a size; the others show once, few, many or a class for expanded clones.

abundance,d_gene,j_gene,v_gene,CDR3nt,CDR3aa
once,-,TRBJ2-3,TRBV18,TGTGCCAGCTCACCACTCGACACAGATACGCAGTATTTT,CASSPLDTDTQYF
-,-,TRBJ2-5,TRBV7-2,TGTGCCAGCAGCTTAAGGCGGAGCCTCCAAGAGACCCAGTACTTC,CASSLRRSLQETQYF
-,TRBD2,TRBJ2-1,TRBV20-1,TGCAGGGGGAGAGCGGGAGGGGACGGGTTCTTC,CRGRAGGDGFF
-,-,TRBJ2-1,TRBV21-1,TGTGCCAGCGGAGCAGGACTAGCGGGAGCAAGGGAGCAGTTCTTC,CASGAGLAGAREQFF
-,-,TRBJ1-1,TRBV30,TGTGCCTGGACAGGGGCGAGGAACACTGAAGCTTTCTTT,CAWTGARNTEAFF
few,-,TRBJ1-2,TRBV5-4,TGTGCCAGCAGCCCTAACCTAGGTCAGCCCTATGGCTACACCTTC,CASSPNLGQPYGYTF
-,-,TRBJ1-2,TRBV6-1,TGTGCCAGCAGTGAATTTCCTACAGGGAGCTATGGCTACACCTTC,CASSEFPTGSYGYTF
-,TRBD1,TRBJ2-3,TRBV28,TGTGCCAGCAGTTTATGGACAGGGTTAGTCGATACGCAGTATTTT,CASSLWTGLVDTQYF
once,-,TRBJ2-3,TRBV2,TGTGCCAGCAGTGAAGCGGGTTGGGGGAGTGGCACAGATACGCAGTATTTT,CASSEAGWGSGTDTQYF
-,-,TRBJ2-3,TRBV7-2,TGTGCCAGCAGCTTAGGTGCGGGGCGCACAGATACGCAGTATTTT,CASSLGAGRTDTQYF
-,-,TRBJ2-1,TRBV18,TGTGCCAGCTCACCACCCGGGGCTGCCTTTAAGGAGCAATTCTTC,CASSPPGAAFKEQFF
-,TRBD1,TRBJ2-1,TRBV7-8,TGTGCCAGCAGCAGACACAGGGGGAGTGACCTATCCATCGCCAACAATGAGCAGTTCTTC,CASSRHRGSDLSIANNEQFF
-,TRBD2,TRBJ2-5,TRBV7-2,TGTGCCAGCAGCTTGGCGGGAGTCGGAGAGACCCAGTACTTC,CASSLAGVGETQYF
once,-,TRBJ2-1,TRBV7-8,TGTGCCAGCAGCTTAAACCAATACAATGAGCAGTTCTTC,CASSLNQYNEQFF
-,-,TRBJ1-2,TRBV12-5,TGTGCTAGTGGTTCGCCACAGGGAACCGGCTACACCTTC,CASGSPQGTGYTF
-,TRBD1,TRBJ2-4,TRBV28,TGTGCCAGCAGCCCGGCCCGGGACAGGGGAGCCATTCAGTACTTC,CASSPARDRGAIQYF
once,-,TRBJ2-5,TRBV2,TGTGCCAGCAATTTGGACGAGCGGCCACAAGAGACCCAGTACTTC,CASNLDERPQETQYF
-,-,TRBJ2-7,TRBV15,TGTGCCACCAGCAGTGGCACAGCGCTCAGCTACGAGCAGTACTTC,CATSSGTALSYEQYF
-,TRBD2,TRBJ2-4,TRBV10-3,TGTGCCATCAGTGAGAGGCTAGCGGCGCTAGCCAAAAACATTCAGTACTTC,CAISERLAALAKNIQYF
-,-,TRBJ1-3,TRBV19,TGTGCCAGTAAAAGTGAGGCAAGAACTGGAAACACCATATATTTT,CASKSEARTGNTIYF
-,TRBD1,TRBJ1-2,TRBV9,TGTGCCAGCAGCCCAGGGGGGGAGGGCGCGCGCGGCTACACCTTC,CASSPGGEGARGYTF
-,TRBD2,TRBJ2-7,TRBV10-3,TGTGCCATCAAGGGGCTAGCGGGAGGGCCTAAGAATTCCTACGAGCAGTACTTC,CAIKGLAGGPKNSYEQYF
-,-,TRBJ2-1,TRBV30,TGTGCCTGGAGGCCCAGTTACAATGAGCAGTTCTTC,CAWRPSYNEQFF
-,-,TRBJ2-4,TRBV15,TGTGCCACCAGCAGAGATAAGGGTTCAGAAAACATTCAGTACTTC,CATSRDKGSENIQYF
-,-,TRBJ2-7,TRBV6-6,TGTGCCAGCCGGAGGTCGGCAGGGACCCCCTACGAGCAGTACTTC,CASRRSAGTPYEQYF
-,-,TRBJ1-5,TRBV6-1,TGTGCCAGCAGCCTATCCTGGGACAGCAATCAGCCCCAGCATTTT,CASSLSWDSNQPQHF
-,TRBD1,TRBJ2-2,TRBV19,TGTGCCAGTGGGGACAGGCGAAACACCGGGGAGCTGTTTTTT,CASGDRRNTGELFF
few,-,TRBJ1-1,TRBV4-2,TGTGCCAGCAGCCCCCAACAGGGAACAGGGAACACTGAAGCTTTCTTT,CASSPQQGTGNTEAFF
once,-,TRBJ2-2,TRBV19,TGTGCCAGTAGTATAGGGGTTTTCCGGGAGCGGAGGGAGCTGTTTTTT,CASSIGVFRERRELFF
-,-,TRBJ1-2,TRBV5-1,TGCGCCAGCAGCTTGGAACAGGCCCGGGGCTACACCTTC,CASSLEQARGYTF
-,TRBD2,TRBJ2-1,TRBV27,TGTGCCAGCAGGCGAGCGGGGGACTCCTACAATGAGCAGTTCTTC,CASRRAGDSYNEQFF
-,-,TRBJ1-5,TRBV19,TGTGCCAGTAGCACCGGACGGAATAGCAATCAGCCCCAGCATTTT,CASSTGRNSNQPQHF
-,-,TRBJ1-4,TRBV28,TGTGCCAGCAGTTTATCAGGGGTTGACGAAAAACTGTTTTTT,CASSLSGVDEKLFF
-,-,TRBJ2-3,TRBV11-2,TGTGCCAGCAGCTTAGGGACTGGAGATACGCAGTATTTT,CASSLGTGDTQYF
-,-,TRBJ1-3,TRBV10-1,TGCGCCAGCGAGGGGACGGTGTTCTCTGGAAACACCATATATTTT,CASEGTVFSGNTIYF
-,-,TRBJ1-1,TRBV5-4,TGTGTCAGCAGCTTTGTACAGGCCATGAACACTGAAGCTTTCTTT,CVSSFVQAMNTEAFF
-,TRBD1,TRBJ2-5,TRBV2,TGTGCCAGCAGTGGGCAGGGGGCAAAGACCCAGTACTTC,CASSGQGAKTQYF
-,-,TRBJ2-3,TRBV6-1,TGTGCCAGCAGTGCCCAAGGAGCGGCCGGCACAGATACGCAGTATTTT,CASSAQGAAGTDTQYF
-,TRBD1,TRBJ2-7,TRBV28,TGTGCCAGCGGTACCGGGACAGGGGTTAACGAGCAGTACTTC,CASGTGTGVNEQYF
-,-,TRBJ2-3,TRBV7-9,TGTGCCAGCAGCCTAGCCCGCGGTAGCACAGATACGCAGTATTTT,CASSLARGSTDTQYF
-,TRBD2,TRBJ2-1,TRBV30,TGTGCCTTGACTAGCGGGGGTTACAATGAGCAGTTCTTC,CALTSGGYNEQFF
-,-,TRBJ2-7,TRBV11-2,TGTGCCAGCAGCTTAGCCGGAACACTAACCTACGAGCAGTACTTC,CASSLAGTLTYEQYF
once,TRBD2,TRBJ2-1,TRBV18,TGTGCCAGCTCACCGGAGGCGCGGACTAGCTATCACAATGAGCAGTTCTTC,CASSPEARTSYHNEQFF
once,TRBD1,TRBJ1-3,TRBV5-4,TGTGCCAGCAGCTTGGGACGGACAGGGGGAAACACCATATATTTT,CASSLGRTGGNTIYF
once,TRBD1,TRBJ1-1,TRBV28,TGTGCCAGCTCCGACAGGGCAAGGGCTGAAGCTTTCTTT,CASSDRARAEAFF
-,-,TRBJ2-7,TRBV5-4,TGTGCCAGCAGCTTGTGGGGGGCGGAAGGCGAGCAGTACTTC,CASSLWGAEGEQYF
-,-,TRBJ1-2,TRBV2,TGTGCCAGCTCAAACAGGGATTCAAACTATGGCTACACCTTC,CASSNRDSNYGYTF
-,TRBD1,TRBJ2-7,TRBV11-2,TGTGCCAGCAGCATGGGACAGGCCGGCTACGAGCAGTACTTC,CASSMGQAGYEQYF
-,-,TRBJ2-1,TRBV5-1,TGCGCCAGCAGCTTGGAAAGGGAATTTAATTACAATGAGCAGTTCTTC,CASSLEREFNYNEQFF
-,TRBD2,TRBJ2-1,TRBV27,TGTGCCAGCAGTTTGGGACTACTAAACAATGAGCAGTTCTTC,CASSLGLLNNEQFF
-,-,TRBJ1-1,TRBV2,TGTGCCAGCAGTTTGGCGAACACTGAAGCTTTCTTT,CASSLANTEAFF
-,TRBD2,TRBJ2-1,TRBV7-6,TGTGCCAGCAGCCTAAGACTAGCGGGAGACAATGAGCAGTTCTTC,CASSLRLAGDNEQFF
-,-,TRBJ1-2,TRBV19,TGTGCCAGTAGTATAGAACTGGGCGCCTTCTATGGCTACACCTTC,CASSIELGAFYGYTF
few,-,TRBJ2-7,TRBV30,TGTGCCTGGAGTGTATGGGCCGGGTACTCCTACGAGCAGTACTTC,CAWSVWAGYSYEQYF
-,-,TRBJ1-5,TRBV6-5,TGTGCCAGCAGTTACTCGGTTCGTAGCAATCAGCCCCAGCATTTT,CASSYSVRSNQPQHF